These T cell receptor beta chains were read from a single sample in a study of T cells in Graves' hyperthyroidism and ophthalmopathy. From the multiplex PCR reads, TCRdb called clonotypes with MiXCR, one entry per CDR3 protein. The top ten hold 47% of the sample, which has 500,000 to 550,000 distinct CDR3 sequences, approximately 20% seen once. The source material was blood. These receptors all come from a man aged 35 to 55 with Graves' ophthalmopathy. The CDR3 runs from the conserved cysteine through the conserved F or W. A D gene is named only where the DNA matches it firmly. The size of a clone is reported for some rows only, either as once, few or many, or as a class for expanded clones.

v_call	d_call	j_call	clone_size	cdr3_aa	cdr3_nt
TRBV7-2	.	TRBJ1-6	few	CASSLRVSPLHF	TGTGCCAGCAGCTTACGGGTTTCACCCCTCCACTTT
TRBV7-3	TRBD2	TRBJ2-1	many	CASSLLSGGAPREQFF	TGTGCCAGCAGCTTACTCAGCGGGGGGGCCCCTCGTGAGCAGTTCTTC
TRBV6-5	.	TRBJ2-1	few	CASSYSINEKRKIYNEQFF	TGTGCCAGCAGTTACTCGATAAATGAGAAGCGGAAAATCTACAATGAGCAGTTCTTC
TRBV5-1	.	TRBJ2-5	.	CASRTGPSLETQYF	TGCGCCAGCAGGACGGGGCCTAGCTTGGAGACCCAGTACTTC
TRBV4-1	TRBD2	TRBJ2-5	.	CASSQERALRGKETQYF	TGCGCCAGCAGCCAAGAACGTGCGCTGCGGGGGAAGGAGACCCAGTACTTC
TRBV5-6	.	TRBJ1-5	.	CASSSQGLYQPQHF	TGTGCCAGCAGCTCCCAGGGACTCTATCAGCCCCAGCATTTT
TRBV28	.	TRBJ2-4	few	CASSLYDSSWNIQYF	TGTGCCAGCAGTTTATATGACAGCTCCTGGAACATTCAGTACTTC
TRBV12-3/TRBV12-4	.	TRBJ2-2	many	CASRFGSGSSGELFF	TGTGCCAGCAGGTTCGGTTCGGGATCCTCCGGGGAGCTGTTTTTT
TRBV27	TRBD2	TRBJ2-7	.	CASIGRGRSSYEQYF	TGTGCCAGCATCGGTCGCGGGAGGAGCTCCTACGAGCAGTACTTC
TRBV6-6	.	TRBJ1-1	many	CASSYFTYTEAFF	TGTGCCAGCAGTTACTTTACATACACTGAAGCTTTCTTT
TRBV4-1	.	TRBJ2-7	.	CASSQGETYEQYF	TGCGCCAGCAGCCAAGGAGAGACTTACGAGCAGTACTTC
TRBV9	TRBD2	TRBJ2-2	.	CASTWASGVPGNTGELFF	TGTGCCAGCACTTGGGCTAGCGGGGTTCCTGGGAACACCGGGGAGCTGTTTTTT
TRBV20-1	TRBD2	TRBJ2-5	few	CSALGVGGLAGEETQYF	TGCAGTGCCCTCGGAGTAGGAGGACTAGCGGGAGAGGAGACCCAGTACTTC
TRBV6-2/TRBV6-3	TRBD1	TRBJ1-5	once	CASSYLPTGVGVQPQHF	TGTGCCAGCAGTTACTTGCCAACAGGGGTTGGGGTTCAGCCCCAGCATTTT
TRBV27	.	TRBJ1-2	many	CASSLGQGVFGYTF	TGTGCCAGCAGTTTAGGGCAGGGAGTTTTTGGCTACACCTTC
TRBV6-1	TRBD1	TRBJ2-7	.	CASINPGQRAESSYEQYF	TGTGCCAGCATTAATCCGGGACAGCGAGCGGAGAGCTCCTACGAGCAGTACTTC
TRBV28	.	TRBJ1-2	many	CASSLVRKAYGYTF	TGTGCCAGCAGTTTGGTACGTAAGGCCTATGGCTACACCTTC
TRBV28	TRBD1	TRBJ2-2	few	CASTVFQGEVIGELFF	TGTGCCAGCACCGTATTCCAGGGGGAAGTAATCGGGGAGCTGTTTTTT
TRBV20-1	.	TRBJ2-7	few	CSPILGSYEQYF	TGCAGTCCAATACTAGGTTCCTACGAGCAGTACTTC
TRBV3-1	.	TRBJ2-7	few	CASSLGGTYLEQYF	TGTGCCAGCAGCCTAGGAGGGACCTACCTCGAGCAGTACTTC
TRBV7-6	.	TRBJ2-3	.	CASSRDLSTDTQYF	TGTGCCAGCAGCCGGGACCTCAGCACAGATACGCAGTATTTT
TRBV7-9	TRBD1	TRBJ1-4	.	CASSFRGFNEKLFF	TGTGCCAGCAGCTTCAGGGGGTTTAATGAAAAACTGTTTTTT
TRBV12-3/TRBV12-4	TRBD2	TRBJ2-3	few	CASSGSGRGADTQYF	TGTGCCAGCAGTGGTAGCGGGAGAGGGGCAGATACGCAGTATTTT
TRBV3-1	.	TRBJ2-7	many	CASSQDIRGSYEQYF	TGTGCCAGCAGCCAAGATATCCGCGGATCCTACGAGCAGTACTTC
TRBV7-2	.	TRBJ2-7	few	CASSSGGRDRFGQYF	TGTGCCAGCAGTTCCGGGGGAAGGGACCGTTTCGGGCAGTACTTC
TRBV4-1	TRBD2	TRBJ2-5	.	CASSQGTRTLQTQYF	TGCGCCAGCAGCCAAGGGACTAGAACGCTCCAGACCCAGTACTTC
TRBV16	.	TRBJ1-5	.	CASSQRRDSNQPQHF	TGTGCCAGCAGCCAAAGGAGGGATAGCAATCAGCCCCAGCATTTT
TRBV7-3	TRBD2	TRBJ2-3	.	CASSLTKPGLAGDTQYF	TGTGCCAGCAGCTTAACTAAACCGGGACTAGCGGGAGATACGCAGTATTTT